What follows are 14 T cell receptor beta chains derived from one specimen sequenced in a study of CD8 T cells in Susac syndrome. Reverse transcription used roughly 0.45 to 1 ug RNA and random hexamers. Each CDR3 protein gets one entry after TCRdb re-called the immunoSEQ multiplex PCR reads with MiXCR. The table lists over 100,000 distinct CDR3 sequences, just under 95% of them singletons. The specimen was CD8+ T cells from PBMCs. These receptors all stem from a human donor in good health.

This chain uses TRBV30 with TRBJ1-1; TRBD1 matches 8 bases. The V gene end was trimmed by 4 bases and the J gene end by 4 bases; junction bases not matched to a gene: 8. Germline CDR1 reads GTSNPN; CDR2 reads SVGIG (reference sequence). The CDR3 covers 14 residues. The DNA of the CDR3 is TGTGCCTGGAACCTGAGGACAGGGTCCACTGAAGCTTTCTTT. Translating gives CAWNLRTGSTEAFF.

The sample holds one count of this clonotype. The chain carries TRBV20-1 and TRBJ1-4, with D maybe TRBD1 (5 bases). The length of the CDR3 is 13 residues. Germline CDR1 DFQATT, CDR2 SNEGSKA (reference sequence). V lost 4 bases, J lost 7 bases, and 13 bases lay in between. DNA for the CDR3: TGCAGTGCTATAGGGCAGGGAGGTGAAAAACTGTTTTTT. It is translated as CSAIGQGGEKLFF.

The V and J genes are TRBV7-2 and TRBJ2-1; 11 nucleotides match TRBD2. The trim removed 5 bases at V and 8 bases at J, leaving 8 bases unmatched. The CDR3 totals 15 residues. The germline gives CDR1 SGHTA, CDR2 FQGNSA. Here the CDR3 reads CASSPQLAGEHEQFF. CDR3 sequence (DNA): TGTGCCAGCAGCCCCCAACTAGCGGGGGAGCATGAGCAGTTCTTC.

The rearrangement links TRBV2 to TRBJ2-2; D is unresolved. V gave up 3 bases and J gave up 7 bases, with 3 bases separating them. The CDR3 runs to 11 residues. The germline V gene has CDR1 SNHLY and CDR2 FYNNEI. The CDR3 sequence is CASSENGELFF. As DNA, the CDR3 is TGTGCCAGCAGTGAGAACGGGGAGCTGTTTTTT.

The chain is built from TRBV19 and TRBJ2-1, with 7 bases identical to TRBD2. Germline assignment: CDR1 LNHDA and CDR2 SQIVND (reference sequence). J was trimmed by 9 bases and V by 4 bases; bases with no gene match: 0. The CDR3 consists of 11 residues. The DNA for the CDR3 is TGTGCCAGTAGTAGCGGGGGTGAGCAGTTCTTC. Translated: CASSSGGEQFF. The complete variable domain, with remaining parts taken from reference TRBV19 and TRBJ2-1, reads DGGITQSPKYLFRKEGQNVTLSCEQNLNHDAMYWYRQDPGQGLRLIYYSQIVNDFQKGDIAEGYSVSREKKESFPLTVTSAQKNPTAFYLCASSSGGEQFFGPGTRLTVL.

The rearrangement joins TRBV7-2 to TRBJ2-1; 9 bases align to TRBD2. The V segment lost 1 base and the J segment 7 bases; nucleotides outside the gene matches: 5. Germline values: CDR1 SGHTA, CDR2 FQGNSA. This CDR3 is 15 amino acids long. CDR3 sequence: CASSLGAGGANEQFF. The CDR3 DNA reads TGTGCCAGCAGCTTAGGAGCGGGAGGTGCGAATGAGCAGTTCTTC.

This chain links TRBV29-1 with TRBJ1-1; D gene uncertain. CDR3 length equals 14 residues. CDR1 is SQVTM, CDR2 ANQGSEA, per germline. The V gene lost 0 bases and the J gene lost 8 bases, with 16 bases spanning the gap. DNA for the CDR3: TGCAGCGTTGAAGAAGTGTATGGCTGGGCGGAAGCTTTCTTT. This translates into CSVEEVYGWAEAFF.

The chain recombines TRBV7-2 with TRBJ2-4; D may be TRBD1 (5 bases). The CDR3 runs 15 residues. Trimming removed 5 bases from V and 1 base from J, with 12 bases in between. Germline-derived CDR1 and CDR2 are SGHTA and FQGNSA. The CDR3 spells CASSLLTVAKNIQYF. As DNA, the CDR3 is TGTGCCAGCAGCCTTCTGACAGTGGCCAAAAACATTCAGTACTTC.

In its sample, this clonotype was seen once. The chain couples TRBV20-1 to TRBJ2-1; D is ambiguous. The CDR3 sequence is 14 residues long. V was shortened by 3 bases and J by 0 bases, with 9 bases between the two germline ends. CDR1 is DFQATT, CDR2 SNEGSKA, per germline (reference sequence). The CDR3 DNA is TGCAGTGCTAGTAAAGTGGACTCCTACAATGAGCAGTTCTTC. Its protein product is CSASKVDSYNEQFF.

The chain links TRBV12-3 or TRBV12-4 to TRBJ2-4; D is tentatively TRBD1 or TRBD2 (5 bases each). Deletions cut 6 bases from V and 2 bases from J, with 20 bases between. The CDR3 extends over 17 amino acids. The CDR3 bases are TGTGCCAGCAGCCCCGGGACGGAAAAGCTAACCAAAAACATTCAGTACTTC. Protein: CASSPGTEKLTKNIQYF.

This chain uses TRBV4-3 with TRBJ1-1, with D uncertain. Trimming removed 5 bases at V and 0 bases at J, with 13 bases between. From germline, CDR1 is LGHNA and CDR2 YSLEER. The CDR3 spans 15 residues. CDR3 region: CASSLEVSVNTEAFF. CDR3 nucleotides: TGCGCCAGCAGCTTAGAAGTGAGCGTGAACACTGAAGCTTTCTTT.

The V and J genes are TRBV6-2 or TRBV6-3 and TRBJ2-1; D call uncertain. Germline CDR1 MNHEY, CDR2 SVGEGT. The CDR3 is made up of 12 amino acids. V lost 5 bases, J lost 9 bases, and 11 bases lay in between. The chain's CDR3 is CASSTSLGEQFF. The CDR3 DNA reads TGTGCCAGCAGTACCTCACTGGGTGAGCAGTTCTTC.

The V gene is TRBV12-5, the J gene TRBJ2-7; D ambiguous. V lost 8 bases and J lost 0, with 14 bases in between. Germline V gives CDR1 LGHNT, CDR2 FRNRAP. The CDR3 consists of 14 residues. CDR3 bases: TGTGCTAGTTCCAACAGATTAAGCTCCTACGAGCAGTACTTC. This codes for CASSNRLSSYEQYF.

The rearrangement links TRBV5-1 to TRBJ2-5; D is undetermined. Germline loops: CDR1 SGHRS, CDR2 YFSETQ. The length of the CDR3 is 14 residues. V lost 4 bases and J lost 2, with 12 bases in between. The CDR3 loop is CASSGTKVQETQYF. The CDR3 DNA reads TGCGCCAGCAGCGGTACTAAGGTACAAGAGACCCAGTACTTC.